This T cell receptor (beta chain) was captured in a study of T cells after yellow fever vaccination. General study findings and limits: Weaker, the secondary response had a peak occurring faster, on day 5 versus 15.

In this sample, this clonotype turned up a few times. The target antigen is unknown. Production of TCR cDNA was by 5'RACE template switching, which also added a universal primer site and UMIs. TCRdb used MiXCR to reprocess the 5' RACE reads, holding one entry per CDR3 protein. The sample carries hundreds of thousands of distinct CDR3 sequences, 21% recorded once. The CDR3 is 12 residues long. V lost 4 bases and J lost 7, with 7 bases in between. Germline V gives CDR1 SGHDN, CDR2 FVKESK. Sequenced material: PBMCs, taken about 20 days after the first yellow fever vaccination. This chain uses TRBV14 with TRBJ2-2; maybe TRBD1 (6 bases). The TCR originated in a man aged 18 to 30 who received the YFV17D yellow fever vaccine. In DNA form, the CDR3 reads TGTGCCAGCAGCCCCAGGGGCGGGGAGCTGTTTTTT. Protein: CASSPRGGELFF.